This T cell receptor beta chain derives from a study of B cell selection in AIRE deficiency. Whole-study results and caveats: About 30% of healthy-shared Treg TCRbeta sequences appeared in patient Tconv cells. CDR3s were shorter in shared Treg sequences, reflecting few non-templated nucleotide insertions. TCRbeta-only data showed roughly 37% of shared healthy Treg sequences in healthy Tconv.

A single count supports this clone. Its antigen is as yet unknown. In the original analysis: Pooled Tregs gave 50,000 to 60,000 patient and 9.56x10^4 donor TCRbeta sequences. The table came from immunoSEQ multiplex PCR; TCRdb's copy has only in-frame clones and leaves some out. V and J calls and clone size are those listed in that table; D and trimming were worked out from the DNA. Here the sample spans roughly 22,000 clones, about 95% being singletons. Germline values: CDR1 SGHNT, CDR2 YYREEE (reference sequence). The V gene lost 3 bases and the J gene lost 10 bases, with 20 bases spanning the gap. The CDR3 is made up of 15 amino acids. The regulatory T cell sort gate was CD4+CD25hiCD127low/negative.

The TCR comes from a human donor with AIRE deficiency. The sequencing sample was made of Tregs sorted from PBMCs. The chain recombines TRBV5-4 with TRBJ2-1; a weak D match, TRBD1 (6 bases). This CDR3 reads CASSYFSLRGIEQFF. The CDR3 nucleotides read TGTGCCAGCAGCTACTTTTCCCTGAGGGGGATCGAGCAGTTCTTC.